A selection of T cell receptor beta chains follows, all from one sample in a study of regulatory T cells in long-lasting Graves disease. TCRdb analysed the multiplex PCR reads with MiXCR anew, one entry per CDR3 protein. The sample gives 700,000 or so distinct CDR3 sequences, around 30% of which show up once; around 40% is in the top ten. The sequenced sample was peripheral blood mononuclear cells (PBMCs), obtained when the disease was refractory, from a patient treated with antithyroid drugs. The source is a female donor with Graves disease. The conserved cysteine and the conserved F or W are not part of the CDR3 here.

J gene: TRBJ1-1; V gene: TRBV28; CDR3 length: 13; CDR3 protein: ASSLLGTGDTEAF
J gene: TRBJ1-6; V gene: TRBV28; CDR3 length: 13; CDR3 protein: ASSLGLAYNSPLH
J gene: TRBJ1-1; V gene: TRBV6-5; CDR3 length: 12; CDR3 protein: ASSYAPLNTEAF
J gene: TRBJ1-1; V gene: TRBV19; CDR3 length: 13; CDR3 protein: ASSQRGLVNTEAF
J gene: TRBJ1-1; V gene: TRBV13; CDR3 length: 12; CDR3 protein: ASSFSSKNTEAF
J gene: TRBJ2-7; V gene: TRBV20-1; CDR3 length: 10; CDR3 protein: SARQRADEQY
J gene: TRBJ1-1; V gene: TRBV18; CDR3 length: 14; CDR3 protein: ASSPRDREVSTEAF
J gene: TRBJ2-1; V gene: TRBV12-3/TRBV12-4; CDR3 length: 13; CDR3 protein: ASSFTSGTNNEQF
J gene: TRBJ1-1; V gene: TRBV30; CDR3 length: 12; CDR3 protein: AWSSLLGNTEAF
J gene: TRBJ2-5; V gene: TRBV25-1; CDR3 length: 11; CDR3 protein: ASFRRAQETQY
J gene: TRBJ2-7; V gene: TRBV27; CDR3 length: 13; CDR3 protein: ASSLRTGPAGEQY
J gene: TRBJ1-5; V gene: TRBV28; CDR3 length: 10; CDR3 protein: ASSSRGQPQH
J gene: TRBJ2-2; V gene: TRBV2; CDR3 length: 13; CDR3 protein: ASKVRAGVTGELF
J gene: TRBJ2-7; V gene: TRBV6-5; CDR3 length: 11; CDR3 protein: ASSYGNSYEQY
J gene: TRBJ2-5; V gene: TRBV7-9; CDR3 length: 14; CDR3 protein: ASSLQGSPSQETQY
J gene: TRBJ2-2; V gene: TRBV2; CDR3 length: 13; CDR3 protein: ASSTGTANTGELF
J gene: TRBJ1-5; V gene: TRBV15; CDR3 length: 14; CDR3 protein: ATSRGGAATGQPQH
J gene: TRBJ2-7; V gene: TRBV6-1; CDR3 length: 12; CDR3 protein: ASGIPGQYYEQY
J gene: TRBJ1-5; V gene: TRBV27; CDR3 length: 12; CDR3 protein: ASSLVGLGQPQH
J gene: TRBJ2-7; V gene: TRBV7-9; CDR3 length: 13; CDR3 protein: ASSHGTSEPYEQY
J gene: TRBJ2-5; V gene: TRBV11-2; CDR3 length: 11; CDR3 protein: ASSSTRQETQY
J gene: TRBJ1-5; V gene: TRBV28; CDR3 length: 12; CDR3 protein: ASSLGIGGQPQH
J gene: TRBJ1-5; V gene: TRBV6-1; CDR3 length: 10; CDR3 protein: ASSGATGVQH
J gene: TRBJ1-2; V gene: TRBV4-1; CDR3 length: 9; CDR3 protein: ASTGVWGYT
J gene: TRBJ2-5; V gene: TRBV5-4; CDR3 length: 13; CDR3 protein: ASSSMVEWGETQY
J gene: TRBJ1-2; V gene: TRBV19; CDR3 length: 12; CDR3 protein: ASSIVARDYGYT
J gene: TRBJ1-3; V gene: TRBV2; CDR3 length: 13; CDR3 protein: ASSGRFSSGNTIY
J gene: TRBJ1-2; V gene: TRBV27; CDR3 length: 11; CDR3 protein: ASSLHGNYGYT
J gene: TRBJ2-4; V gene: TRBV19; CDR3 length: 11; CDR3 protein: ATSGGAGNIQY
J gene: TRBJ2-2; V gene: TRBV6-2/TRBV6-3; CDR3 length: 15; CDR3 protein: ASSEHRGRPNTGELF
J gene: TRBJ1-5; V gene: TRBV28; CDR3 length: 13; CDR3 protein: ASSLPRGRDQPQH
J gene: TRBJ1-5; V gene: TRBV5-1; CDR3 length: 13; CDR3 protein: ASRTTGDSNQPQH
J gene: TRBJ2-2; V gene: TRBV12-3/TRBV12-4; CDR3 length: 13; CDR3 protein: ASRSGPSNAGELF
J gene: TRBJ1-1; V gene: TRBV9; CDR3 length: 13; CDR3 protein: ASSVATGGGTEAF
J gene: TRBJ1-2; V gene: TRBV28; CDR3 length: 13; CDR3 protein: ASSLLRGQRTGYT
J gene: TRBJ2-2; V gene: TRBV5-1; CDR3 length: 13; CDR3 protein: ASSFVGRATGELF
J gene: TRBJ1-4; V gene: TRBV18; CDR3 length: 13; CDR3 protein: ASSPSTVTNEKLF
J gene: TRBJ2-5; V gene: TRBV19; CDR3 length: 13; CDR3 protein: ASSTRDRGQETQY
J gene: TRBJ1-1; V gene: TRBV28; CDR3 length: 11; CDR3 protein: ATRLGDPAEAF
J gene: TRBJ2-3; V gene: TRBV28; CDR3 length: 12; CDR3 protein: ASTQTGGTDTQY
J gene: TRBJ1-2; V gene: TRBV28; CDR3 length: 11; CDR3 protein: ASKEGRVYGYT
J gene: TRBJ1-3; V gene: TRBV11-2; CDR3 length: 14; CDR3 protein: ASSSNGASSGNTIY
J gene: TRBJ1-5; V gene: TRBV12-3/TRBV12-4; CDR3 length: 11; CDR3 protein: ASTGISNQPQH
J gene: TRBJ1-1; V gene: TRBV30; CDR3 length: 8; CDR3 protein: AWSRTKAF
J gene: TRBJ1-2; V gene: TRBV6-2/TRBV6-3; CDR3 length: 9; CDR3 protein: ASTENLEDT
J gene: TRBJ1-1; V gene: TRBV29-1; CDR3 length: 10; CDR3 protein: SVEGFETEAF
J gene: TRBJ1-1; V gene: TRBV7-9; CDR3 length: 11; CDR3 protein: ASSFGDGGEAF
J gene: TRBJ2-5; V gene: TRBV6-1; CDR3 length: 14; CDR3 protein: ASSEPTGPRGETQY
J gene: TRBJ1-2; V gene: TRBV27; CDR3 length: 13; CDR3 protein: ASKNREGANYGYT
J gene: TRBJ1-5; V gene: TRBV28; CDR3 length: 13; CDR3 protein: ASSPPPGGDQPQH
J gene: TRBJ2-2; V gene: TRBV12-3/TRBV12-4; CDR3 length: 14; CDR3 protein: ASSFGSGPSVGELF